This T cell receptor beta chain derives from a study of Japanese encephalitis immunity and Zika vaccine responses (dated by TCRdb to the early 2020s). About the study as a whole: Included participants received three 5.0 ug doses of alum-adjuvanted ZPIV at weeks 0, 4 and 28. A two-dose regimen of JEV vaccine (IXIARO), with doses given 28 days apart, was administered to some 12 participants two to three months before the first ZPIV dose. ZIKV peptides were 15-mers overlapping by 11 residues, selected for NetMHCpan/NetMHCII-predicted epitopes with affinity below 50 nM. Before ZPIV, 11 to 13 participants got a single dose of YFV vaccine (YF-VAX), while under ten participants were flavivirus-naive. In addition, the TCR repertoires of a few flavivirus-naive individuals were analyzed at weeks 2, 6 and 52 after ZPIV vaccination began. For TCR sequencing, over five representative participants were chosen from each pre-vaccination group, with samples at week 0 (after pre-vaccination, before ZPIV) and week 52. For stimulations, either ZIKV structural-protein peptide pools divided into flavivirus-conserved and non-conserved sets or JEV or YFV peptides matching the pre-vaccination were used. The study asked whether earlier vaccination against Japanese encephalitis virus (JEV) or yellow fever virus (YFV) shaped CD4 T cell responses to the Zika vaccine.

By its share of the sample, this clonotype is large (0.1 to 1%). No much larger clone exists at a distance of one base, and base qualities are not known. PBMCs were labeled with CellTrace CFSE and were cultured for 6 days in RPMI containing approximately 8.5% human serum plus peptide pools at 0.85 to 1 ug/mL each. On a BD FACSAria, proliferating CD4 T cells were sorted without fixation as live CD56-CD19-CD16-CD3+CD4+ CFSE-low cells. Enrolled adults were healthy and were found to be seronegative for ZIKV, JEV, YFV, DENV and WNV by microneutralization screening. The samples were drawn from a phase 1 trial of an alum-adjuvanted Zika purified-inactivated virus (ZPIV) vaccine that was randomized, double-blinded and placebo-controlled. Peripheral blood mononuclear cells were isolated by standard procedure and stored frozen in liquid nitrogen until use. The CDR3 covers 15 residues, taking in both the cysteine and the phenylalanine. Just CDR3 DNA is preserved here, 45 bases in frame from base 1. From a lookup of the germline V gene, CDR1 and CDR2 are SGDLS and YYNGEE. The junction shows trimming of 0 bases on V and 0 bases on J, and the gene matches do not reach 1 base of it.

On the study overall, not on this receptor specifically: Only a few individuals showed CD8 T cell responses to the ZIKV peptide pools, and those responses were of very low magnitude. Repertoire similarity across time-points and stimulations was higher in JEV-pre-vaccinated donors than in YFV-pre-vaccinated donors, indicating more clonotypes shared between ZIKV and JEV stimulation. Because there were not enough samples, the peptide pools could not be deconvoluted, which meant the specific peptides behind the cross-reactive responses went unidentified. The samples grouped by participant and showed no similarity across individuals, which suggests that no public TCRs were detected. Only a subset of trial participants with three doses and adequate samples was analyzed, not the entire vaccinated cohort. After ZPIV, repertoire richness of CD4 T cells responding to conserved ZIKV epitopes significantly decreased in JEV-pre-vaccinated donors.

Libraries came from 5' RACE. Before sequencing, the TCRbeta libraries were pooled in proportion to the number of cells sorted for each library. RNAzol RT was used to extract total RNA from the sorted cells, and cDNA was then synthesized using an oligo(dT) primer together with a template-switching oligo. The TCRbeta V-CDR3-J region was amplified by PCR between a SMARTer oligo primer and a TCRbeta constant-region primer using Kapa HiFi. Illumina adaptors and sample-specific index barcodes were added in a second PCR, followed by HighPrep bead cleanup and Bioanalyzer confirmation of a band of roughly 650 bp. Libraries were sequenced on an Illumina MiSeq with 2x151 bp paired-end reads. The study's processing was this. Reads were demultiplexed with an in-house Java program, and TCRbeta annotations were assigned and clonotypes were counted with MiXCR. Repertoire overlap was measured with Morisita-Horn indices from the R package vegan, along with UPGMA clustering and Circos plots of recurring clonotypes. Shannon diversity and richness were each normalized to the maximum value possible given the input cell numbers, so the resulting values fell between 0 and 1. CDR3beta sequences were aligned using MUSCLE, distances were calculated using SeqinR, and multidimensional scaling was plotted in R. TCRdb took the public reads, trimmed them with fastp at Q25, ran MiXCR for clone calling and kept in-frame beta chains. Entries are consolidated by CDR3 protein sequence, retaining the most common genes and DNA. TCRdb's processing, not the authors', yielded these V and J calls. The table for this sample lists around 580 distinct CDR3 sequences; around 2.2% of them were counted only once. The ten largest clones add up to just under 25% of the sample.

Here the sequenced sample was antigen-activated CD4+ T cells from blood, cultured, taken during a Zika inactivated vaccine study. The rearranged segments are TRBV9 and TRBJ2-3, with 7 junctional bases fitting TRBD2. The source of this sequence is an adult woman who received an inactivated Zika virus vaccine. The CDR3 loop reads CASSVGSGSTDTQYF. The DNA reads as follows: TGTGCCAGCAGCGTAGGTAGCGGGAGCACAGATACGCAGTATTTT.